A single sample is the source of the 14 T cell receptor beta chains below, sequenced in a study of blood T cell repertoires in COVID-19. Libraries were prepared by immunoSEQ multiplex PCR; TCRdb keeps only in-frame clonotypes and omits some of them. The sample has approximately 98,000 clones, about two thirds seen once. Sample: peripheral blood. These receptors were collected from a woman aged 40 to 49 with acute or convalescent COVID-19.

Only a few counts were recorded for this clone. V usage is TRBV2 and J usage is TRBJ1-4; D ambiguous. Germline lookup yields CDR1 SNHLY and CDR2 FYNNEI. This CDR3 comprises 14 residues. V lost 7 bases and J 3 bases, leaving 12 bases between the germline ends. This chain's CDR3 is CASMGQVSNEKLFF. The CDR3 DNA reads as TGTGCCAGCATGGGCCAGGTCTCTAATGAAAAACTGTTTTTT.

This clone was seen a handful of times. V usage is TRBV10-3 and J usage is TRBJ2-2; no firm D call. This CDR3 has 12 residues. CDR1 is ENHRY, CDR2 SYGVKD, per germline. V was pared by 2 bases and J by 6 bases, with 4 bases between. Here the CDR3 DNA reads TGTGCCATCAGTGAGCGTGCCGGGGAGCTGTTTTTT. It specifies CAISERAGELFF.

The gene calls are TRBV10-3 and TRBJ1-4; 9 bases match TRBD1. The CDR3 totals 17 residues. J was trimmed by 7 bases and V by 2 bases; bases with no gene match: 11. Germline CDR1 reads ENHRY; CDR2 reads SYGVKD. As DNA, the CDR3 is TGTGCCATCAGTGAGACACCTACAGGGGGCGCGATTGAAAAACTGTTTTTT. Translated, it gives CAISETPTGGAIEKLFF.

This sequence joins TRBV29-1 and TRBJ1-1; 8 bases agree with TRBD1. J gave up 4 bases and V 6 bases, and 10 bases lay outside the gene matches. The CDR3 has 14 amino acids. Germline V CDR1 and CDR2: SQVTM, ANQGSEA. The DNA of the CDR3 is TGCAGCGTACCAGGGGGCGCAGGGGGCACTGAAGCTTTCTTT. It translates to CSVPGGAGGTEAFF.

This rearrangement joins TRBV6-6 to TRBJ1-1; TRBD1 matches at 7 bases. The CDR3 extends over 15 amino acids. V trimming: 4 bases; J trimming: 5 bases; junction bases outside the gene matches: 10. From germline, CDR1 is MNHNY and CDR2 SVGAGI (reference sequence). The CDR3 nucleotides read TGTGCCAGCAGTTTGGGTGAGGGGGCGGAAACTGAAGCTTTCTTT. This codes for CASSLGEGAETEAFF.

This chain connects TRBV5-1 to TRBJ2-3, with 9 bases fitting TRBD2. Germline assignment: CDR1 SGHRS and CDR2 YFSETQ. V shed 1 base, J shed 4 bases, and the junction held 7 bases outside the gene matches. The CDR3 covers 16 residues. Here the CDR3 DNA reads TGCGCCAGCAGCTTGCGGGCGGGGGGGTTTGCAGATACGCAGTATTTT. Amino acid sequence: CASSLRAGGFADTQYF.

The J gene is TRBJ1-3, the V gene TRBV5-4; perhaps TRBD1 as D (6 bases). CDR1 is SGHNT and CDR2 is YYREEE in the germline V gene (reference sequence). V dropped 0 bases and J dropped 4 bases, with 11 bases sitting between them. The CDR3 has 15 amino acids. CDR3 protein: CASSLGGQAGNTIYF. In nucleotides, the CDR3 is TGTGCCAGCAGCTTGGGGGGGCAGGCGGGAAACACCATATATTTT.

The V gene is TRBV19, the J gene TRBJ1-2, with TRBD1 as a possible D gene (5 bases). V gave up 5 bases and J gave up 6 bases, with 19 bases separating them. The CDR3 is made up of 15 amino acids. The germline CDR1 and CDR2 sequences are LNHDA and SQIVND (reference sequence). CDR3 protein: CASSLNNPGGNGYTF. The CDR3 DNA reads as TGTGCCAGTAGTCTCAACAACCCCGGGGGTAATGGCTACACCTTC.

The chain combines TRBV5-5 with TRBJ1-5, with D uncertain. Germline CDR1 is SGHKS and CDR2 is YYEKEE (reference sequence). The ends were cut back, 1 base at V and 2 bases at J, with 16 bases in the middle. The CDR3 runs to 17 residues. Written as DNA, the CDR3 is TGTGCCAGCAGCTTGAATCGGGGAAACGATCGCAATCAGCCCCAGCATTTT. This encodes CASSLNRGNDRNQPQHF. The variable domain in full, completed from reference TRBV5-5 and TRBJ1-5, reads DAGVTQSPTHLIKTRGQQVTLRCSPISGHKSVSWYQQVLGQGPQFIFQYYEKEERGRGNFPDRFSARQFPNYSSELNVNALLLGDSALYLCASSLNRGNDRNQPQHFGDGTRLSIL.

CDR3 sequence: CASSLIGRGNYEQYF. In DNA, the CDR3 is TGTGCCAGCAGCTTGATTGGGCGGGGGAACTACGAGCAGTACTTC. The V gene is TRBV5-8, the J gene TRBJ2-7, with 7 bases aligning to TRBD2. CDR3 size: 15 residues. Trimming removed 1 base from V and 3 bases from J; junction bases left unmatched: 7. Germline CDR1 is SGHTS and CDR2 is YDEGEE.

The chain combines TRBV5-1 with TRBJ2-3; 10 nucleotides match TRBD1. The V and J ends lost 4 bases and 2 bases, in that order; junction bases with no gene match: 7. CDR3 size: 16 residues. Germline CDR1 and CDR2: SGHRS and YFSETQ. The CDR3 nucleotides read TGCGCCAGCAGCCCCGCCGGGACAGGGGTCACAGATACGCAGTATTTT. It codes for CASSPAGTGVTDTQYF.

CDR3 DNA: TGTGCCAGCAGCCGTCAGGGGGCCGGGGAGCTGTTTTTT. Its translation: CASSRQGAGELFF. The chain is built from TRBV12-3 or TRBV12-4 and TRBJ2-2; TRBD1 matches 7 bases. The ends lost 6 bases at V and 6 bases at J; junction bases unmatched: 4. CDR3 length: 13 amino acids.

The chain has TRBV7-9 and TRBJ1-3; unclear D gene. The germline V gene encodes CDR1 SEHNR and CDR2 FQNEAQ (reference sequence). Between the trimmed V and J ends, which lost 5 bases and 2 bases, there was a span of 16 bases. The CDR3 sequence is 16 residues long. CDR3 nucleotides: TGTGCCAGCAGCGTCTCAAGAGCCCCCACTGGAAACACCATATATTTT. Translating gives CASSVSRAPTGNTIYF.

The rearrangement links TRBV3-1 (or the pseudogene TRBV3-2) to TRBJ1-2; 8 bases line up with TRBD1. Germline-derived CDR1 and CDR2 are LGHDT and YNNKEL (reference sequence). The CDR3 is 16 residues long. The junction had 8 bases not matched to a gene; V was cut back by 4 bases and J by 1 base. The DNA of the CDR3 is TGTGCCAGCAGCCGGAGGACAGGGACCATTAACTATGGCTACACCTTC. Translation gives CASSRRTGTINYGYTF.